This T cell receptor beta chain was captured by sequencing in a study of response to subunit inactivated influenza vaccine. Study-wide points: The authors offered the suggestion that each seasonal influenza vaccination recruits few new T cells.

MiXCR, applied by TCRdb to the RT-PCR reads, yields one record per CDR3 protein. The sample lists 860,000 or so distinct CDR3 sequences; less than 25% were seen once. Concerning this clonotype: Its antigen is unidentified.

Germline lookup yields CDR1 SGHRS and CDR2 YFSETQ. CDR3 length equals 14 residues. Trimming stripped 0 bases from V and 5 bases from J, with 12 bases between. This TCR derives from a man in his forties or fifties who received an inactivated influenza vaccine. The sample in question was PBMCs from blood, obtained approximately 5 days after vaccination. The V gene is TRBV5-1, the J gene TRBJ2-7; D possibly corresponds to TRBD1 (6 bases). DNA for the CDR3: TGCGCCAGCAGCTTGGTGGTGACAGGCCACGAGCAGTACTTC. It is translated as CASSLVVTGHEQYF.